This TCR beta chain was found in a study of blood T cell repertoires in COVID-19. On the study more broadly: Samples came from the United States, Italy and Spain, spanning acute and convalescent COVID-19.

In the original workflow: Amplification of reference gene primers provided the estimated nucleated cell counts. Profiling relied on immunoSEQ multiplex PCR, and the TCRdb table lists in-frame clones only, not all of them. The V and J calls and clone size are taken from that table; D and trimming were inferred from the DNA. This table holds 75,000 to 80,000 clones, around 91% found once. The CDR3 sequence is 17 residues long. Germline values: CDR1 SGDLS, CDR2 YYNGEE. Trimming took 4 bases from V and 5 from J; bases not matched to a gene: 11. The chain uses TRBV9 and TRBJ2-2; 10 positions agree with TRBD2. The sequenced sample was peripheral blood. The receptor was isolated from a human donor in a cohort sampled during active COVID-19. The chain's CDR3 is CASSSRSSGGSTGELFF. CDR3 in DNA: TGTGCCAGCAGCTCGAGGTCTAGCGGGGGCTCTACCGGGGAGCTGTTTTTT.